Below, 27 T cell receptor beta chains from the same sample are listed, as sequenced in a study of shared clonotypes between healthy human individuals. The method was immunoSEQ multiplex PCR; TCRdb's version includes in-frame clones alone and lacks a portion of them. There are over a million clones in the sample; about 77% occur only once, and over 1.3% lies in the top ten. Specimen: memory CD4+ T cells sorted from blood. Subset in this sample: CD45RA-negative fraction. These receptors were taken from a man aged 18 to 30 in good health.

This clone came up a few times. The chain combines TRBV20-1 with TRBJ2-5; no reliable D call. Deletions cut 4 bases from V and 5 bases from J, with 8 bases between. Germline CDR1 and CDR2: DFQATT and SNEGSKA (reference sequence). The CDR3 length is 11 residues. The CDR3 protein is CSAIEVETQYF. CDR3 coding DNA: TGCAGTGCTATTGAGGTCGAGACCCAGTACTTC.

This chain joins TRBV5-1 and TRBJ1-2; 9 bases agree with TRBD1. CDR1 and CDR2 (germline): SGHRS, YFSETQ. The CDR3 loop spans 14 amino acids. Losses at the gene ends were 4 bases for V and 5 bases for J; bases not matched to a gene: 6. Here the CDR3 DNA reads TGCGCCAGCAGCCCCGGACAGGGGCAATATGGCTACACCTTC. Protein: CASSPGQGQYGYTF.

The chain is built from TRBV11-2 and TRBJ2-5; tentative D call: TRBD2 (6 bases). Trimming removed 3 bases from V and 1 base from J, with 9 bases in between. Germline loops: CDR1 SGHAT, CDR2 FQNNGV. The CDR3 covers 14 residues. Here the CDR3 DNA reads TGTGCCAGCAGCTTGTTGGGGGGCCAAGAGACCCAGTACTTC. Protein: CASSLLGGQETQYF.

The CDR3 sequence: CASSLGRGETQYF. Here the CDR3 DNA reads TGTGCCAGCAGCTTAGGACGGGGAGAGACCCAGTACTTC. The chain links TRBV11-2 to TRBJ2-5; D is perhaps TRBD2 (5 bases). Germline V CDR1 and CDR2: SGHAT, FQNNGV. This CDR3 comprises 13 residues. Trimming pared 1 base from V and 4 bases from J, leaving 7 bases between. The variable domain in full, completed from reference TRBV11-2 and TRBJ2-5, reads EAGVAQSPRYKIIEKRQSVAFWCNPISGHATLYWYQQILGQGPKLLIQFQNNGVVDDSQLPKDRFSAERLKGVDSTLKIQPAKLEDSAVYLCASSLGRGETQYFGPGTRLLVL.

Only a few counts were recorded for this clone. This chain connects TRBV5-4 to TRBJ2-6; no clear D gene. Germline loops: CDR1 SGHNT, CDR2 YYREEE (reference sequence). The CDR3 covers 14 residues. Trimming shortened V by 5 bases and J by 1 base, and 7 bases separated the two germline ends. CDR3 protein: CASSLKSGANVLTF. The CDR3 nucleotides read TGTGCCAGCAGTTTGAAATCTGGGGCCAACGTCCTGACTTTC.

The chain uses TRBV5-6 and TRBJ2-7; D may be TRBD2 (6 bases). The V gene lost 3 bases and the J gene lost 0 bases, with 22 bases spanning the gap. The germline V gene has CDR1 SGHDT and CDR2 YYEEEE. The length of the CDR3 is 18 residues. The CDR3 loop is CASSSPGRWGRSSYEQYF. The CDR3, as DNA: TGTGCCAGCAGCTCCCCGGGGAGGTGGGGCAGGAGCTCCTACGAGCAGTACTTC.

Here the CDR3 reads CASSSQGQSSGNTIYF. The CDR3 DNA sequence: TGTGCCAGCAGCTCGCAGGGACAGAGCTCTGGAAACACCATATATTTT. V is TRBV7-2 and J is TRBJ1-3; 7 bases align to TRBD1. Germline lookup yields CDR1 SGHTA and CDR2 FQGNSA. This CDR3 is built from 16 residues. J gave up 0 bases and V 4 bases, and 6 bases lay outside the gene matches.

The chain recombines TRBV29-1 with TRBJ2-5; unclear D gene. CDR1 and CDR2 from the germline V gene are SQVTM and ANQGSEA. This CDR3 has 13 residues. Deletions cut 7 bases from V and 4 bases from J, with 16 bases between. The CDR3 spells CSAATGTRETQYF. The DNA for the CDR3 is TGCAGCGCAGCTACGGGTACCCGAGAGACCCAGTACTTC. The full variable domain, completed using reference TRBV29-1 and TRBJ2-5, is SAVISQKPSRDICQRGTSLTIQCQVDSQVTMMFWYRQQPGQSLTLIATANQGSEATYESGFVIDKFPISRPNLTFSTLTVSNMSPEDSSIYLCSAATGTRETQYFGPGTRLLVL.

The chain uses TRBV6-6 and TRBJ2-6; no firm D call. The CDR3 is 15 residues long. Looked up from germline, CDR1 is MNHNY and CDR2 is SVGAGI (reference sequence). Trimming stripped 6 bases from V and 0 bases from J, with 9 bases between. The CDR3 loop is CASRPSGSGANVLTF. DNA for the CDR3: TGTGCCAGCAGACCCTCAGGCTCTGGGGCCAACGTCCTGACTTTC.

Note on this clone: The same CDR3 is also encoded by other DNA sequences in this sample. The chain is built from TRBV11-2 and TRBJ2-7; D may be TRBD1 (6 bases). The germline V and J ends were trimmed by 5 bases and 4 bases, with 12 bases remaining between them. Germline V gene data show CDR1 as SGHAT and CDR2 as FQNNGV. This CDR3 has 13 amino acids. Here the CDR3 reads CASSPGQFYEQYF. Here the CDR3 DNA reads TGTGCCAGCAGCCCGGGACAATTTTACGAGCAGTACTTC.

The chain uses TRBV28 and TRBJ1-5; 7 nucleotides align to TRBD1. The CDR3 contains 15 residues. In germline, CDR1 is MDHEN, CDR2 SYDVKM. Trimming removed 8 bases from V and 3 bases from J; junction bases left unmatched: 10. The CDR3 sequence is CASRSPGQVNQPQHF. CDR3 DNA sequence: TGTGCCAGCCGATCACCTGGACAGGTCAATCAGCCCCAGCATTTT.

This clone was found once. V gene TRBV6-1 combines with J gene TRBJ2-7; weak D call: TRBD2 (6 bases). V lost 2 bases and J 2 bases, leaving 13 bases between the germline ends. The germline V gene has CDR1 MNHNS and CDR2 SASEGT. The CDR3 length is 15 residues. The CDR3 loop is CASSERRGLTYEQYF. The CDR3 coding sequence is TGTGCCAGCAGTGAACGGAGGGGCCTCACCTACGAGCAGTACTTC.

The rearrangement uses TRBV4-3 and TRBJ2-5; possible D gene TRBD1, 6 bases. Deletions cut 1 base from V and 3 bases from J, with 27 bases between. This CDR3 spans 20 amino acids. Per the germline V gene, CDR1 is LGHNA and CDR2 is YSLEER. The CDR3 is CASSQGFTGTAASTKETQYF. CDR3 nucleotides: TGCGCCAGCAGCCAAGGGTTTACAGGGACGGCCGCCTCTACTAAAGAGACCCAGTACTTC.

V gene TRBV25-1 combines with J gene TRBJ2-7; 9 nucleotides match TRBD2. This CDR3 has 15 residues. CDR1 MGHDK and CDR2 SYGVNS come from the germline V gene. With V trimmed by 3 bases and J by 7 bases, 10 bases remained unmatched. DNA for the CDR3: TGTGCCAGCAGTGAGAGACTAGCGGCGGTGGGGGAGCAGTACTTC. It is translated as CASSERLAAVGEQYF.

This clone was counted once. This chain uses TRBV16 with TRBJ1-1; D is undetermined. The germline V gene encodes CDR1 KGHSY and CDR2 FQNENV. This CDR3 contains 14 residues. V dropped 4 bases and J dropped 1 base, with 10 bases sitting between them. The DNA of the CDR3 is TGTGCCAGCAGCCCGATGCGGGGGAACACTGAAGCTTTCTTT. It is translated as CASSPMRGNTEAFF. The full variable domain, its missing parts supplied by reference TRBV16 and TRBJ1-1, is GEEVAQTPKHLVRGEGQKAKLYCAPIKGHSYVFWYQQVLKNEFKFLISFQNENVFDETGMPKERFSAKCLPNSPCSLEIQATKLEDSAVYFCASSPMRGNTEAFFGQGTRLTVV.

The J gene is TRBJ1-6, the V gene TRBV13; 9 nucleotides align to TRBD1. This CDR3 is 15 amino acids long. The germline CDR1 and CDR2 sequences are PRHDT and FYEKMQ (reference sequence). Trimming removed 5 bases from V and 11 bases from J; junction bases left unmatched: 10. The CDR3 is CASSAGQGIFTPLHF. CDR3 coding DNA: TGTGCCAGCAGCGCCGGACAGGGGATCTTTACACCCCTCCACTTT.

The J gene is TRBJ1-1, the V gene TRBV6-6, with 7 bases that match TRBD1. The V segment lost 5 bases and the J segment 0 bases; nucleotides outside the gene matches: 6. The CDR3 runs 15 residues. Germline loops: CDR1 MNHNY, CDR2 SVGAGI (reference sequence). CDR3 DNA sequence: TGTGCCAGCAGTACGAGACAGGGAGTGAACACTGAAGCTTTCTTT. Protein sequence: CASSTRQGVNTEAFF.

The chain links TRBV5-5 to TRBJ1-1; D gene unclear. The CDR3 extends over 15 amino acids. Germline values: CDR1 SGHKS, CDR2 YYEKEE (reference sequence). Deletions cut 0 bases from V and 0 bases from J, with 9 bases between. This chain's CDR3 is CASSLAGRMNTEAFF. For the CDR3, the DNA is TGTGCCAGCAGCTTGGCGGGTCGGATGAACACTGAAGCTTTCTTT.

The CDR3: CASSVQEETQYF. The DNA for the CDR3 is TGTGCCAGCAGCGTACAAGAAGAGACCCAGTACTTC. This chain connects TRBV9 to TRBJ2-5; D unclear. CDR1 is SGDLS and CDR2 is YYNGEE in the germline V gene. The V end was cut by 1 base, the J end by 3 bases, with 4 bases between. This CDR3 is 12 amino acids long.

The chain has TRBV11-3 and TRBJ2-7; D remains ambiguous. Germline CDR1 is SGHNT and CDR2 is YENEEA. The CDR3 loop spans 12 amino acids. The DNA for the CDR3 is TGTGCTAAAAATGATCCAACCTACGAGCAGTACTTC. Encoded protein: CAKNDPTYEQYF.

As regards this clone: This same CDR3 is encoded by further DNA sequences in the sample. The V and J genes are TRBV18 and TRBJ2-7; D perhaps matches TRBD2 (6 bases). V dropped 3 bases and J dropped 1 base, with 10 bases sitting between them. Germline V gene lookup returns CDR1 KGHSH and CDR2 LQKENI. The CDR3 is 14 amino acids. This chain's CDR3 is CASSPGLQSYEQYF. The CDR3 nucleotides are TGTGCCAGCTCACCGGGACTCCAATCCTACGAGCAGTACTTC.

The genes are TRBV5-5 and TRBJ1-1; possibly TRBD1 for D (6 bases). The V gene's germline CDR1 is SGHKS and CDR2 YYEKEE (reference sequence). CDR3 size: 15 residues. V lost 0 bases and J lost 6, with 15 bases in between. The DNA for the CDR3 is TGTGCCAGCAGCTTGGAGGGGGAGGAAAACGCTGAAGCTTTCTTT. It codes for CASSLEGEENAEAFF.

The chain couples TRBV5-1 to TRBJ1-2; 7 nucleotides align to TRBD1. Unmatched junction bases numbered 5, after V lost 4 bases and J lost 2 bases. Germline-derived CDR1 and CDR2 are SGHRS and YFSETQ. The CDR3 contains 14 residues. The CDR3 DNA sequence: TGCGCCAGCAGCATACTACAGGGGAACTATGGCTACACCTTC. Encoded protein: CASSILQGNYGYTF.

J is TRBJ1-2 and V is TRBV13, with D uncertain. The germline CDR1 and CDR2 sequences are PRHDT and FYEKMQ (reference sequence). This CDR3 has 12 residues. Deletions cut 4 bases from V and 8 bases from J, with 11 bases between. CDR3 sequence: CASSWAGRGYTF. The CDR3 DNA reads TGTGCCAGCAGCTGGGCCGGTCGCGGCTACACCTTC.

The V call is TRBV28, the J call TRBJ1-3; possibly TRBD1 for D (5 bases). The CDR3 has 15 amino acids. Germline CDR1 and CDR2: MDHEN and SYDVKM. Trimming pared 5 bases from V and 4 bases from J, leaving 15 bases between. Here the CDR3 DNA reads TGTGCCAGCAGTCCTGGGGCCGGGTTAGGAAACACCATATATTTT. It encodes CASSPGAGLGNTIYF. The variable domain in full, completed from reference TRBV28 and TRBJ1-3, reads DVKVTQSSRYLVKRTGEKVFLECVQDMDHENMFWYRQDPGLGLRLIYFSYDVKMKEKGDIPEGYSVSREKKERFSLILESASTNQTSMYLCASSPGAGLGNTIYFGEGSWLTVV.

Comment on this clone: This sample includes further DNA sequences coding for the same CDR3. The V and J genes are TRBV29-1 and TRBJ1-1, with a possible D match to TRBD1 (5 bases). From germline, CDR1 is SQVTM and CDR2 ANQGSEA. Trimming took 2 bases from V and 2 from J, leaving 9 bases between them. The CDR3 runs to 13 residues. This CDR3 is CSVERQLNTEAFF. The CDR3 DNA sequence: TGCAGCGTTGAAAGACAGCTCAACACTGAAGCTTTCTTT.

The J gene is TRBJ2-3, the V gene TRBV29-1; 10 bases fit TRBD2. This CDR3 has 15 residues. Germline V gene lookup returns CDR1 SQVTM and CDR2 ANQGSEA. The ends lost 4 bases at V and 4 bases at J; junction bases unmatched: 8. This CDR3 reads CSVGASSGRADTQYF. DNA of the CDR3: TGCAGCGTTGGGGCGTCAAGCGGGAGGGCAGATACGCAGTATTTT.